This TCR beta chain appears in the sequencing data of a study of T cell changes during pregnancy in multiple sclerosis. The table came from immunoSEQ multiplex PCR; TCRdb's copy has only in-frame clones and leaves some out. The repertoire holds more than 55,000 clones, with approximately 93% as singletons. V dropped 5 bases and J dropped 4 bases, with 14 bases sitting between them. Germline CDR1 SNHLY, CDR2 FYNNEI. The CDR3 loop spans 14 amino acids. This specimen was peripheral blood, taken in the second trimester of pregnancy. The sequence came from a female donor with multiple sclerosis, enrolled in a pregnancy study. The chain is built from TRBV2 and TRBJ1-1; maybe TRBD1 (6 bases). This CDR3 reads CASSPDSYITEAFF. DNA for the CDR3: TGTGCCAGCAGTCCGGACAGCTACATCACTGAAGCTTTCTTT.